These 24 T cell receptor beta chains were all obtained from the same sample, sequenced in a study of Ad26.COV2.S vaccination and SARS-CoV-2 variants. The treatment here: 15 to 20 received Ad26.COV2.S at low or high dose, single or two shots; roughly five received placebo; per-sample allocation not given. The investigators took samples on day 63 after the first vaccine or placebo injection. Assay: immunoSEQ multiplex PCR; the TCRdb copy retains only in-frame clones and omits some. Found here are about 480,000 clones, around 85% of them singletons; the top ten hold 13%. The sequences come from peripheral blood, collected in a trial of Ad26.COV2.S vaccine versus placebo. The source is a person aged 18 to 59 who received the Ad26.COV2.S COVID-19 vaccine or a placebo.

The chain links TRBV29-1 to TRBJ1-4; D is perhaps TRBD1 (5 bases). The V gene lost 6 bases and the J gene lost 8 bases, with 16 bases spanning the gap. The CDR3 covers 13 residues. The germline gives CDR1 SQVTM, CDR2 ANQGSEA. The CDR3 reads CSVRTSGGEKLFF. The CDR3 DNA reads as TGCAGCGTCCGGACCTCCGGGGGGGAAAAACTGTTTTTT.

The gene calls are TRBV9 and TRBJ2-2; possibly TRBD2 for D (5 bases). CDR1 SGDLS and CDR2 YYNGEE come from the germline V gene. CDR3 length equals 14 residues. Between the trimmed V and J ends, which lost 3 bases and 6 bases, there was a span of 12 bases. CDR3 amino acids: CASSGGALAGELFF. CDR3 bases: TGTGCCAGCAGCGGGGGAGCGCTTGCCGGGGAGCTGTTTTTT.

The chain links TRBV5-1 to TRBJ2-1; 9 nucleotides line up with TRBD1. J lost 5 bases, V lost 7 bases, and 13 bases had no gene match. The CDR3 is 16 amino acids. The V gene's germline CDR1 is SGHRS and CDR2 YFSETQ. CDR3: CASGFSGTGIDNEQFF. CDR3 nucleotides: TGCGCCAGCGGGTTTTCCGGGACAGGGATCGACAATGAGCAGTTCTTC.

This chain joins TRBV6-5 and TRBJ1-2; D ambiguous. CDR1 is MNHEY, CDR2 SVGAGI, per germline. The CDR3 totals 13 residues. V was cut by 7 bases and J by 8 bases, with 17 bases left in between. CDR3 in DNA: TGTGCCAGCACCTTCAGACCCCCGGGCGGCTACACCTTC. Translating gives CASTFRPPGGYTF.

The V gene is TRBV6-6, the J gene TRBJ1-1; 10 nucleotides line up with TRBD1. Germline-derived CDR1 and CDR2 are MNHNY and SVGAGI (reference sequence). This CDR3 spans 13 amino acids. Losses at the gene ends were 6 bases for V and 6 bases for J; bases not matched to a gene: 4. The CDR3 DNA reads TGTGCCAGCAGACCGGGACAGGGGTCTGAAGCTTTCTTT. Translation gives CASRPGQGSEAFF.

This sequence joins TRBV28 and TRBJ1-2; 8 bases match TRBD1. The CDR3 length is 14 residues. CDR1 and CDR2 (germline): MDHEN, SYDVKM. V shed 6 bases, J shed 7 bases, and the junction held 10 bases outside the gene matches. Here the CDR3 reads CASRVQGAPGGYTF. The CDR3 DNA follows: TGTGCCAGCAGGGTTCAGGGGGCTCCAGGTGGCTACACCTTC.

The V call is TRBV27, the J call TRBJ2-1; 10 nucleotides agree with TRBD2. Germline loops: CDR1 MNHEY, CDR2 SMNVEV (reference sequence). V lost 1 base, J lost 10 bases, and 10 bases stayed unmatched. CDR3 length: 16 residues. The chain's CDR3 is CASSLFSSGRAGEQFF. The CDR3 DNA reads as TGTGCCAGCAGTTTATTCTCAAGCGGGAGGGCAGGAGAGCAGTTCTTC.

CDR3: CAWRAGSRNLDEQYF. The CDR3 DNA reads TGTGCCTGGAGGGCGGGGTCTCGGAATCTCGACGAGCAGTACTTC. The gene calls are TRBV30 and TRBJ2-7, with D tentatively TRBD2 (6 bases). CDR3 length: 15 amino acids. Germline V gives CDR1 GTSNPN, CDR2 SVGIG (reference sequence). The V end lost 3 bases, the J end lost 5 bases, and 20 bases lay between the germline ends.

This chain connects TRBV28 to TRBJ2-6, with 7 bases fitting TRBD1. Trimming removed 5 bases from V and 1 base from J; junction bases left unmatched: 11. This CDR3 has 18 amino acids. Germline loops: CDR1 MDHEN, CDR2 SYDVKM. CDR3: CASSPRQGRESGANVLTF. The CDR3 region has the DNA TGTGCCAGCAGTCCCCGACAGGGAAGGGAGTCTGGGGCCAACGTCCTGACTTTC.

The CDR3 nucleotides read TGTGCCAGCAGCTCCGGGACAGGGGGGCAGCCCCAGCATTTT. Translation: CASSSGTGGQPQHF. The chain links TRBV7-2 to TRBJ1-5; 11 positions agree with TRBD1. From germline, CDR1 is SGHTA and CDR2 FQGNSA. This CDR3 comprises 14 residues. V lost 4 bases to trimming and J lost 7 bases; unmatched junction nucleotides: 3. The variable domain in full, completed from reference TRBV7-2 and TRBJ1-5, reads GAGVSQSPSNKVTEKGKDVELRCDPISGHTALYWYRQSLGQGLEFLIYFQGNSAPDKSGLPSDRFSAERTGGSVSTLTIQRTQQEDSAVYLCASSSGTGGQPQHFGDGTRLSIL.

This chain joins TRBV27 and TRBJ1-1; tentatively, D is TRBD1 (5 bases). CDR3 length: 13 amino acids. Germline V gene lookup returns CDR1 MNHEY and CDR2 SMNVEV (reference sequence). V dropped 6 bases and J dropped 2 bases, with 10 bases sitting between them. The CDR3 DNA is TGTGCCAGCAGGGGGGGTGGTAACACTGAAGCTTTCTTT. Protein: CASRGGGNTEAFF.

J is TRBJ2-2 and V is TRBV5-6, with 9 positions matching TRBD1. Germline V gene lookup returns CDR1 SGHDT and CDR2 YYEEEE. This CDR3 spans 15 amino acids. With 6 bases clipped from V and 6 bases from J, the junction kept 9 bases outside the gene matches. CDR3 nucleotides: TGTGCCAGCACTCTTCCGGGACAGGGCGCCGGGGAGCTGTTTTTT. It encodes CASTLPGQGAGELFF.

The J gene is TRBJ2-7, the V gene TRBV19; perhaps TRBD1 as D (6 bases). The V end was cut by 9 bases, the J end by 7 bases, with 16 bases between. The germline V gene encodes CDR1 LNHDA and CDR2 SQIVND (reference sequence). The CDR3 runs to 12 residues. CDR3 nucleotides: TGTGCCAGCGATCAGGGGCTGGGGGAGCAGTACTTC. Encoded protein: CASDQGLGEQYF.

J is TRBJ2-1 and V is TRBV28, with 11 bases that match TRBD2. The CDR3 is made up of 16 amino acids. Looked up from germline, CDR1 is MDHEN and CDR2 is SYDVKM. J gave up 1 base and V 5 bases, and 4 bases lay outside the gene matches. CDR3 bases: TGTGCCAGCAGTCAACTAGCGGGAGAGTCCTACAATGAGCAGTTCTTC. Protein sequence: CASSQLAGESYNEQFF. Drawing the rest from reference TRBV28 and TRBJ2-1, the complete variable domain is DVKVTQSSRYLVKRTGEKVFLECVQDMDHENMFWYRQDPGLGLRLIYFSYDVKMKEKGDIPEGYSVSREKKERFSLILESASTNQTSMYLCASSQLAGESYNEQFFGPGTRLTVL.

The rearrangement joins TRBV5-8 to TRBJ2-1, with 11 positions matching TRBD2. V lost 4 bases to trimming and J lost 5 bases; unmatched junction nucleotides: 11. The CDR3 runs to 17 residues. Germline CDR1 SGHTS, CDR2 YDEGEE. CDR3 DNA sequence: TGTGCCAGCAGCCGGAGATATCGACTAGCGGGGAACAATGAGCAGTTCTTC. Translating it yields CASSRRYRLAGNNEQFF.

The chain employs TRBV15 and TRBJ1-5; D remains unclear. The CDR3 runs to 13 residues. V dropped 0 bases and J dropped 3 bases, with 3 bases sitting between them. Germline loops: CDR1 LNHNV, CDR2 YYDKDF (reference sequence). The CDR3 DNA follows: TGTGCCACCAGCAGAGACCCCAATCAGCCCCAGCATTTT. It yields the protein CATSRDPNQPQHF. Filled out from reference TRBV15 and TRBJ1-5, the complete variable domain reads DAMVIQNPRYQVTQFGKPVTLSCSQTLNHNVMYWYQQKSSQAPKLLFHYYDKDFNNEADTPDNFQSRRPNTSFCFLDIRSPGLGDTAMYLCATSRDPNQPQHFGDGTRLSIL.

The chain carries TRBV6-2 or TRBV6-3 and TRBJ2-5; D unclear. CDR3 length: 11 amino acids. Trimming stripped 5 bases from V and 5 bases from J, with 6 bases between. The germline V gene has CDR1 MNHEY and CDR2 SVGEGT. The CDR3 sequence is CASSTWETQYF. Here the CDR3 DNA reads TGTGCCAGCAGTACTTGGGAGACCCAGTACTTC.

V and J are TRBV4-3 and TRBJ2-1; the match to TRBD2 covers 9 bases. The CDR3 has 17 residues. With V trimmed by 1 base and J by 0 bases, 4 bases remained unmatched. The germline CDR1 and CDR2 sequences are LGHNA and YSLEER. CDR3 region: CASSQGAGGSSYNEQFF. The CDR3 region has the DNA TGCGCCAGCAGCCAAGGTGCGGGGGGGAGCTCCTACAATGAGCAGTTCTTC.

This clone was seen a single time. The chain recombines TRBV9 with TRBJ2-3, with TRBD1 identical over 9 bases. The CDR3 runs to 16 residues. The J segment lost 4 bases and the V segment lost 3 bases, leaving 9 bases of the junction unmatched. The germline V gene encodes CDR1 SGDLS and CDR2 YYNGEE. As DNA, the CDR3 is TGTGCCAGCAGCGCCCACAGGGGGCAAGGATCAGATACGCAGTATTTT. Translated: CASSAHRGQGSDTQYF.

The CDR3 sequence is CAISESGLSVYNEQFF. The CDR3 bases are TGTGCCATCAGTGAGTCGGGGTTATCGGTCTACAATGAGCAGTTCTTC. The chain employs TRBV10-3 and TRBJ2-1; D unresolved. The CDR3 is 16 amino acids. Trimming left V 0 bases short and J 3 bases short, with 12 bases between. Per germline, CDR1 ENHRY and CDR2 SYGVKD.

The rearrangement uses TRBV7-2 and TRBJ2-1, with 10 positions matching TRBD2. CDR1 is SGHTA, CDR2 FQGNSA, per germline. V lost 2 bases to trimming and J lost 6 bases; unmatched junction nucleotides: 4. The CDR3 is 15 amino acids. As DNA, the CDR3 is TGTGCCAGCAGCTTAAGCAGCGGGAGGGCCAATGAGCAGTTCTTC. This translates into CASSLSSGRANEQFF.

Only one count was recorded for this clone. The chain joins TRBV20-1 to TRBJ2-1, with D unclear. The CDR3 extends over 9 amino acids. Germline CDR1 DFQATT, CDR2 SNEGSKA (reference sequence). CDR3 protein: CKPDNEQFF. The CDR3 coding sequence is TGCAAACCCGACAATGAGCAGTTCTTC.

CDR3 sequence: CASSLDRGGVGGELFF. The CDR3 coding sequence is TGTGCCAGCAGCTTGGACAGGGGGGGTGTAGGCGGGGAGCTGTTTTTT. This chain links TRBV11-1 with TRBJ2-2; the match to TRBD1 covers 10 bases. Germline loops: CDR1 SGHAT, CDR2 FQDESV (reference sequence). The CDR3 has 16 amino acids. Unmatched junction bases numbered 8, after V lost 3 bases and J lost 7 bases. Together with reference TRBV11-1 and TRBJ2-2, the CDR3 gives the full variable domain: EAEVAQSPRYKITEKSQAVAFWCDPISGHATLYWYRQILGQGPELLVQFQDESVVDDSQLPKDRFSAERLKGVDSTLKIQPAELGDSAMYLCASSLDRGGVGGELFFGEGSRLTVL.

The J gene is TRBJ2-1, the V gene TRBV5-1; TRBD2 matches at 9 bases. This CDR3 region has 15 residues. From germline, CDR1 is SGHRS and CDR2 YFSETQ. Unmatched junction bases numbered 2, after V lost 3 bases and J lost 1 base. This chain's CDR3 is CASSSAGGSYNEQFF. Written as DNA, the CDR3 is TGCGCCAGCAGCTCGGCGGGAGGGTCCTACAATGAGCAGTTCTTC.